The 13 T cell receptor beta chains below all came from one sample that was sequenced in a study of cytomegalovirus exposure and HLA in healthy donors. PCR was performed using 60 Vbeta and 13 Jbeta primers. Only in-frame clones appear in the TCRdb table, and some are missing; sequencing was by immunoSEQ multiplex PCR. The top ten clones hold roughly 4.1% of a sample with over 150,000 clones, 65% to 70% of them seen once. Sequencing was performed on PBMCs. The receptors originated from a woman between 18 and 29 years old in good health and CMV-seropositive.

CDR3 sequence (DNA): TGTGCCAGCAGTTTAAACACAGGGTTCTATGGCTACACCTTC. As protein: CASSLNTGFYGYTF. The chain employs TRBV28 and TRBJ1-2, with D possibly being TRBD1 (6 bases). Germline lookup yields CDR1 MDHEN and CDR2 SYDVKM. This CDR3 region has 14 residues. The V and J ends lost 2 bases and 4 bases respectively, with 11 bases between them.

V usage is TRBV2 and J usage is TRBJ1-1; D might be TRBD1 (5 bases). The CDR3 totals 14 residues. V lost 7 bases, J lost 0 bases, and 12 bases lay in between. Germline lookup yields CDR1 SNHLY and CDR2 FYNNEI. The CDR3 DNA reads TGTGCCAGCATCGCCAGACAGTTGAACACTGAAGCTTTCTTT. The encoded protein is CASIARQLNTEAFF.

The genes are TRBV28 and TRBJ1-5, with D tentatively TRBD1 (5 bases). CDR1 is MDHEN and CDR2 is SYDVKM in the germline V gene. V dropped 5 bases and J dropped 4 bases, with 15 bases sitting between them. CDR3 size: 15 residues. CDR3 DNA: TGTGCCAGCAGTGTGGGAGGCAGGACAAATCAGCCCCAGCATTTT. Translated, it gives CASSVGGRTNQPQHF. The entire variable domain, with the rest obtained from reference TRBV28 and TRBJ1-5, is as follows: DVKVTQSSRYLVKRTGEKVFLECVQDMDHENMFWYRQDPGLGLRLIYFSYDVKMKEKGDIPEGYSVSREKKERFSLILESASTNQTSMYLCASSVGGRTNQPQHFGDGTRLSIL.

The chain couples TRBV6-5 to TRBJ2-7; 7 bases are a match to TRBD1. Germline V CDR1 and CDR2: MNHEY, SVGAGI. The CDR3 is made up of 15 amino acids. The trim removed 0 bases at V and 1 base at J, leaving 3 bases unmatched. This CDR3 is CASSYSLGQSYEQYF. CDR3 in DNA: TGTGCCAGCAGTTACTCTTTGGGACAGTCCTACGAGCAGTACTTC.

J is TRBJ1-6 and V is TRBV6-5, with 8 bases lining up with TRBD1. The length of the CDR3 is 15 residues. V lost 2 bases to trimming and J lost 9 bases; unmatched junction nucleotides: 6. CDR1 and CDR2 from the germline V gene are MNHEY and SVGAGI. This CDR3 is CASSYRTGRPSPLHF. CDR3 bases: TGTGCCAGCAGTTACCGGACAGGGCGACCTTCACCCCTCCACTTT.

This sequence joins TRBV28 and TRBJ2-7, with D tentatively TRBD1 (6 bases). V shed 3 bases and J shed 3 bases, with 15 bases lying between them. CDR1 MDHEN and CDR2 SYDVKM come from the germline V gene. CDR3 length: 15 amino acids. The CDR3 here is CASSFRGTLYYEQYF. DNA for the CDR3: TGTGCCAGCAGTTTTAGGGGGACACTATACTACGAGCAGTACTTC.

The chain couples TRBV12-5 to TRBJ2-7; the D gene is possibly TRBD2 (5 bases). Germline-derived CDR1 and CDR2 are LGHNT and FRNRAP. The CDR3 runs to 14 residues. V was trimmed by 2 bases and J by 0 bases, leaving 8 bases between them. The CDR3 here is CASGLYGISYEQYF. The CDR3 nucleotides read TGTGCTAGTGGTTTGTACGGGATCTCCTACGAGCAGTACTTC.

The chain has TRBV19 and TRBJ1-6; 8 nucleotides agree with TRBD1. This CDR3 has 15 residues. In germline, CDR1 is LNHDA, CDR2 SQIVND (reference sequence). V gave up 10 bases and J gave up 4 bases; unmatched junction bases: 9. CDR3 region: CATKAGTGYNSPLHF. DNA of the CDR3: TGTGCCACTAAAGCCGGGACAGGTTATAATTCACCCCTCCACTTT.

The chain links TRBV11-1 to TRBJ2-3; D unclear. The length of the CDR3 is 15 residues. Germline V CDR1 and CDR2: SGHAT, FQDESV (reference sequence). Trimming took off 2 bases at V and 5 bases at J, with 14 bases between the two ends. The CDR3 nucleotides read TGTGCCAGCAGCTTAAGAGGCCAAGGAATAGATACGCAGTATTTT. Translation: CASSLRGQGIDTQYF.

The V gene is TRBV27, the J gene TRBJ2-1, with a weak D call TRBD1 (6 bases). This CDR3 is 12 amino acids long. Germline lookup yields CDR1 MNHEY and CDR2 SMNVEV (reference sequence). The V gene lost 3 bases and the J gene lost 10 bases, with 10 bases spanning the gap. The DNA of the CDR3 is TGTGCCAGCAGTTTCCTTGGGACAGAGCAGTTCTTC. Translated: CASSFLGTEQFF.

The chain couples TRBV13 to TRBJ2-5; D unclear. The V end lost 8 bases, the J end lost 7 bases, and 14 bases lay between the germline ends. Germline values: CDR1 PRHDT, CDR2 FYEKMQ (reference sequence). The CDR3 totals 12 residues. Written as DNA, the CDR3 is TGTGCCAGCGCGAACGTTACGAGGACCCAGTACTTC. Translating it yields CASANVTRTQYF.

The chain uses TRBV7-2 and TRBJ2-5, with 11 bases lining up with TRBD2. The closer fit of TRBJ2-7 to the DNA end suggests the J call may be wrong. Germline CDR1 is SGHTA and CDR2 is FQGNSA. This CDR3 region has 16 residues. CDR3: CASSFLAGGPSYEQYF. The CDR3 DNA follows: TGTGCCAGCAGCTTCTTAGCGGGGGGGCCCTCCTACGAGCAGTACTTC.

J is TRBJ2-7 and V is TRBV27; D possibly corresponds to TRBD1 (5 bases). Germline V CDR1 and CDR2: MNHEY, SMNVEV (reference sequence). Trimming stripped 6 bases from V and 0 bases from J, with 9 bases between. The CDR3 has 13 residues. CDR3 sequence: CASRLDNSYEQYF. The CDR3 coding sequence is TGTGCCAGCAGATTGGACAACTCCTACGAGCAGTACTTC.